The next 30 T cell receptor delta chains were all read from a single sample in a study of gamma-delta chains in newborns, infants, children. TCRdb re-called clones from the reads via CATT. This sample has about 15,000 delta-chain clones, with around 7% found just once. Sequencing input: blood. The receptors originated from a child who was a newborn, infant or young child, either healthy, febrile or measles-vaccinated (not recorded which).

This clone is medium-sized (0.01 to 0.1%). This may come from a read error, since a much larger clone is one base off. This sample includes further DNA sequences coding for the same CDR3. This chain uses TRDV2 with TRDJ2, with 7 nucleotides matching TRDD3. This CDR3 spans 14 amino acids. The V gene's germline CDR1 is GEAIGNYY and CDR2 EKD. Losses at the gene ends were 1 base for V and 3 bases for J; bases not matched to a gene: 1. CDR3 sequence: CACDTWGMTAQLFF. The CDR3 nucleotides are TGTGCCTGTGACACGTGGGGGATGACAGCACAACTCTTCTTT.

This clone showed up just a few times. At one end the junction does not follow the germline gene, possibly because of a read error. The CDR3, as DNA: TGTGCCTGTGACCTACTGGGGGATAAAAGCTCCTGGGACGCCCGACAGATGTTTTTC. It is translated as CACDLLGDKSSWDARQMFF. The chain combines TRDV2 with TRDJ3; 11 nucleotides match TRDD3. From germline, CDR1 is GEAIGNYY and CDR2 EKD. The CDR3 consists of 19 residues.

The chain joins TRDV2 to TRDJ3, with D possibly TRDD3 on 6 matching bases. Trimming left V 0 bases short and J 0 bases short, with 17 bases between. Germline CDR1 GEAIGNYY, CDR2 EKD. The CDR3 is 20 amino acids. This CDR3 reads CACDTVGGPHSSWDTRQMFF. The DNA for the CDR3 is TGTGCCTGTGACACCGTGGGGGGACCTCATAGCTCCTGGGACACCCGACAGATGTTTTTC.

In its sample, this clone was seen many times. A much larger clone differs from this one at a single base, so this may be a read error. Other DNA sequences within the sample encode an identical CDR3. The genes are TRDV2 and TRDJ1; 12 bases are shared with TRDD3. V shed 3 bases and J 0 bases; nucleotides not matched to a gene: 4. There are 16 residues in the CDR3. The germline CDR1 and CDR2 sequences are GEAIGNYY and EKD. In DNA, the CDR3 is TGTGCCTGTGACGTACTGGGGGATACATACACCGATAAACTCATCTTT. Translated: CACDVLGDTYTDKLIF.

The V call is TRDV2, the J call TRDJ1, with 9 positions matching TRDD3. From germline, CDR1 is GEAIGNYY and CDR2 EKD. The junction had 3 bases not matched to a gene; V was cut back by 0 bases and J by 8 bases. The CDR3 runs 13 residues. In DNA form, the CDR3 reads TGTGCCTGTGACACCTGGGGGATAAAAAAACTCATCTTT. Translated, it gives CACDTWGIKKLIF.

As regards this clone: Being one base from a much bigger clone, this may be a read error. Additional DNA sequences in this sample encode the identical CDR3. The chain carries TRDV2 and TRDJ3; D is perhaps TRDD3 (6 bases). Germline V gene data show CDR1 as GEAIGNYY and CDR2 as EKD. The CDR3 is 18 residues long. The germline V and J ends were trimmed by 3 bases and 0 bases, with 14 bases remaining between them. The chain's CDR3 is CACDVLGISSWDTRQMFF. The CDR3 bases are TGTGCCTGTGACGTGCTGGGGATTAGCTCCTGGGACACCCGACAGATGTTTTTC.

This clone is medium-sized within its sample. The sample contains more than one DNA sequence encoding this CDR3. This chain links TRDV2 with TRDJ3, with 11 bases fitting TRDD3. Germline V gives CDR1 GEAIGNYY, CDR2 EKD. Trimming at V came to 3 bases and at J to 2 bases, leaving 5 bases not matched to a gene. CDR3 size: 18 residues. The CDR3 reads CACDPILGDTWDTRQMFF. CDR3 coding DNA: TGTGCCTGTGACCCTATACTGGGGGATACCTGGGACACCCGACAGATGTTTTTC.

On this clone: At one of its ends the junction is not consistent with the germline gene, which may arise from a read error. This rearrangement joins TRDV2 to TRDJ3, with 7 positions matching TRDD3. The CDR3 is 18 residues long. Germline assignment: CDR1 GEAIGNYY and CDR2 EKD. The CDR3 bases are TGTGCCTGTGACCCACTGGGGAGCAGCTCCTGGGGCACCCGACAGATGTTTTTC. Translation gives CACDPLGSSSWGTRQMFF.

This sequence joins TRDV2 and TRDJ3, with no clear D. The CDR3 spans 18 residues. V gave up 3 bases and J gave up 2 bases, with 16 bases separating them. The germline CDR1 and CDR2 sequences are GEAIGNYY and EKD. This CDR3 reads CACDAVSWKAWDTRQMFF. The CDR3 bases are TGTGCCTGTGACGCCGTGAGCTGGAAGGCCTGGGACACCCGACAGATGTTTTTC.

The V and J genes are TRDV2 and TRDJ3; D possibly corresponds to TRDD3 (6 bases). The CDR3 runs to 17 residues. Trimming cost V 1 base and J 3 bases, with 12 bases left between them. The germline V gene encodes CDR1 GEAIGNYY and CDR2 EKD. CDR3 DNA: TGTGCCTGTGACACTACTGTGGGATACTGGGACACCCGACAGATGTTTTTC. It yields the protein CACDTTVGYWDTRQMFF.

In this sample, this clone is medium-sized. Other DNA sequences in this specimen translate into the identical CDR3. This rearrangement joins TRDV2 to TRDJ3, with TRDD3 matching 8 bases. The CDR3 extends over 18 amino acids. Germline lookup yields CDR1 GEAIGNYY and CDR2 EKD. Unmatched junction bases numbered 5, after V lost 2 bases and J lost 0 bases. The DNA of the CDR3 is TGTGCCTGTGACATACTGGGGGTCAGCTCCTGGGACACCCGACAGATGTTTTTC. It is translated as CACDILGVSSWDTRQMFF.

There are a few counts of this clone. TCRdb's protein, taken from a much larger clone, differs from this DNA's translation at residues 10 and 11, likely owing to a read error; the protein displayed comes from the DNA. This sequence joins TRDV2 and TRDJ3, with TRDD3 matching 9 bases. With V trimmed by 3 bases and J by 8 bases, 10 bases remained unmatched. The germline V gene has CDR1 GEAIGNYY and CDR2 EKD. This CDR3 is built from 17 residues. Here the CDR3 reads CACDYWGSSGNTRQMFF. In DNA form, the CDR3 reads TGTGCCTGTGACTACTGGGGGAGCTCCGGGAACACCCGACAGATGTTTTTC.

This clone was recorded many times. One base separates it from a far larger clone, so it is likely a read error. The chain joins TRDV2 to TRDJ2; 12 positions agree with TRDD3. This CDR3 is built from 16 residues. From germline, CDR1 is GEAIGNYY and CDR2 EKD. CDR3 sequence (DNA): TGTGCCTGTGACATACTGGGGGATACTTTGACAGCACGACTCTTCTTT. Protein: CACDILGDTLTARLFF.

This clone came up a few times. The chain uses TRDV2 and TRDJ3; 13 nucleotides align to TRDD3. The trim removed 0 bases at V and 1 base at J, leaving 11 bases unmatched. The CDR3 is 22 amino acids. CDR1 is GEAIGNYY and CDR2 is EKD in the germline V gene. The CDR3 region has the DNA TGTGCCTGTGACACCGTACTGGGGGATACGCGAGATGGGTCCTGGGACACCCGACAGATGTTTTTC. It is translated as CACDTVLGDTRDGSWDTRQMFF.

V and J are TRDV2 and TRDJ3; 9 nucleotides agree with TRDD3. The CDR3 runs 18 residues. Germline-derived CDR1 and CDR2 are GEAIGNYY and EKD. V lost 3 bases and J lost 5; bases outside the gene matches: 10. CDR3 loop: CACDAVMGDKRDTRQMFF. CDR3 coding DNA: TGTGCCTGTGACGCCGTTATGGGGGATAAAAGGGACACCCGACAGATGTTTTTC.

This clone has more than one count but fewer than ten. The chain combines TRDV3 with TRDJ3, with D possibly matching TRDD2 (6 bases). The CDR3 runs to 19 residues. With 2 bases removed from V and 0 bases from J, the gap between germline ends came to 20 bases. Germline loops: CDR1 TVYSNPD, CDR2 GDNSRS (reference sequence). The CDR3 spells CAFLLRGWGPSWDTRQMFF. Written as DNA, the CDR3 is TGTGCCTTTCTCCTACGAGGGTGGGGACCCTCCTGGGACACCCGACAGATGTTTTTC.

A remark on this clone: This may come from a read error, since a much larger clone is one base off. Other DNA variants within this sample encode the same CDR3. The CDR3 nucleotides are TGTGCCTGTGACACCGTAGGCGGGGGATCAAGCTCCTGGGACACCCGCCAGATGTTTTTC. It yields the protein CACDTVGGGSSSWDTRQMFF. The chain has TRDV2 and TRDJ3; TRDD3 matches 7 bases. The CDR3 covers 20 residues. Germline V gene sequence: CDR1 GEAIGNYY, CDR2 EKD.

The sample holds a few counts of this clone. The chain recombines TRDV2 with TRDJ2; 11 positions agree with TRDD3. CDR3 length equals 18 residues. Germline loops: CDR1 GEAIGNYY, CDR2 EKD. V lost 3 bases to trimming and J lost 2 bases; unmatched junction nucleotides: 10. The CDR3 nucleotides are TGTGCCTGTGACCAAGTACTGGGGGATATGTCCTTGACAGCACAACTCTTCTTT. This sequence encodes CACDQVLGDMSLTAQLFF.

This clone was observed many times. A read error is likely here: a far larger clone is one base away. The same CDR3 arises from other DNA sequences in this sample as well. This chain links TRDV2 with TRDJ3; 11 bases map to TRDD3. The CDR3 loop spans 17 amino acids. CDR1 GEAIGNYY and CDR2 EKD come from the germline V gene. The ends lost 3 bases at V and 2 bases at J; junction bases unmatched: 2. The CDR3 sequence: CACDLLGDTWDTRQMFF. The CDR3, as DNA: TGTGCCTGTGACTTACTGGGGGATACCTGGGACACCCGACAGATGTTTTTC.

This clone appeared a few times. This chain connects TRDV2 to TRDJ3; 13 bases align to TRDD3. After removal of 2 bases from V and 3 bases from J, the junction contained 9 bases not matched to a gene. This CDR3 has 20 residues. The germline CDR1 and CDR2 sequences are GEAIGNYY and EKD. The DNA of the CDR3 is TGTGCCTGTGACAAAATACTGGGGGATACGCGTATCTGGGACACCCGACAGATGTTTTTC. As protein: CACDKILGDTRIWDTRQMFF.

V usage is TRDV2 and J usage is TRDJ1; TRDD3 aligns across 13 bases. CDR3 length: 16 amino acids. Germline V lookup: CDR1 GEAIGNYY, CDR2 EKD. Trimming at V came to 5 bases and at J to 2 bases, leaving 7 bases not matched to a gene. The DNA for the CDR3 is TGTGCCTGTGGCTACTGGGGGATACGAGGGACCGATAAACTCATCTTT. It translates to CACGYWGIRGTDKLIF.

There are a few counts of this clone. The translation of this DNA and the TCRdb protein of a much larger clone differ at residue 10, probably owing to a read error; the protein shown here is translated from the DNA. The rearrangement uses TRDV2 and TRDJ2, with TRDD3 matching over 10 bases. Germline CDR1 and CDR2: GEAIGNYY and EKD. The CDR3 totals 14 residues. With V trimmed by 0 bases and J by 9 bases, 3 bases remained unmatched. The CDR3 nucleotides read TGTGCCTGTGACACCTGGGGGATACCAACACAACTCTTCTTT. The encoded protein is CACDTWGIPTQLFF.

This clone was detected a few times. The J gene is TRDJ3, the V gene TRDV2; the match to TRDD3 covers 13 bases. Per germline, CDR1 GEAIGNYY and CDR2 EKD. The V segment lost 2 bases and the J segment 3 bases; nucleotides outside the gene matches: 3. This CDR3 contains 18 residues. CDR3 loop: CACDILGDTIWDTRQMFF. CDR3 nucleotides: TGTGCCTGTGACATACTGGGGGATACGATCTGGGACACCCGACAGATGTTTTTC.

Details on this clone: A junction end diverges from the germline sequence, so it may reflect a read error. The CDR3 DNA reads as TGTGCCTGTGACAAAATACTGGGGGATACGCGTAGCTCCTGGGACGCCCGACAGATGTTTTTC. As protein: CACDKILGDTRSSWDARQMFF. V usage is TRDV2 and J usage is TRDJ3, with 13 nucleotides matching TRDD3. The CDR3 extends over 21 amino acids. The germline gives CDR1 GEAIGNYY, CDR2 EKD.

This clone showed up just a few times. The chain combines TRDV2 with TRDJ3; 8 nucleotides match TRDD3. Losses at the gene ends were 2 bases for V and 1 base for J; bases not matched to a gene: 9. Germline assignment: CDR1 GEAIGNYY and CDR2 EKD. The CDR3 is made up of 19 amino acids. The CDR3 sequence: CACDILGVWSSWDTRQMFF. The CDR3 DNA is TGTGCCTGTGACATACTGGGGGTCTGGAGTTCCTGGGACACCCGACAGATGTTTTTC.

The V call is TRDV2, the J call TRDJ3; TRDD3 matches at 10 bases. V dropped 5 bases and J dropped 4; count of bases not matched to a gene: 10. CDR3 length equals 18 residues. The germline V gene has CDR1 GEAIGNYY and CDR2 EKD. The CDR3 spells CACVEPGDTRWDTRQMFF. The CDR3 DNA reads as TGTGCCTGTGTGGAGCCGGGGGATACGAGGTGGGACACCCGACAGATGTTTTTC.

There are a few counts of this clone. A far more abundant clone sits one base away, making this likely a read error. The genes are TRDV2 and TRDJ3; TRDD3 aligns across 11 bases. The length of the CDR3 is 19 residues. Germline V gene data show CDR1 as GEAIGNYY and CDR2 as EKD. The CDR3 bases are TGTGCCTGTGGCACCGTACTGGGGGATAGCTCCTGGGACACCCGACAGATGTTTTTC. Its translation: CACGTVLGDSSWDTRQMFF.

CDR3 nucleotide sequence: TGTGCCTGTGACAGGATAAGCTCCTGGGACACCCGACAGATGTTTTTC. It specifies CACDRISSWDTRQMFF. The chain employs TRDV2 and TRDJ3; D is possibly TRDD3 (5 bases). Germline CDR1 reads GEAIGNYY; CDR2 reads EKD. The CDR3 runs 16 residues. Trimming left V 2 bases short and J 0 bases short, with 7 bases between.

This clone turned up a few times. The chain is built from TRDV2 and TRDJ3, with 12 positions matching TRDD3. The germline CDR1 and CDR2 sequences are GEAIGNYY and EKD. The CDR3 is 20 residues long. Trimming took 0 bases from V and 0 from J; bases not matched to a gene: 5. This CDR3 reads CACDTASWGIRSWDTRQMFF. CDR3 DNA sequence: TGTGCCTGTGACACCGCTTCCTGGGGGATACGCTCCTGGGACACCCGACAGATGTTTTTC.

By frequency in the sample, this clone is medium-sized. This same CDR3 is encoded by further DNA sequences in the sample. The J gene is TRDJ3, the V gene TRDV2; 7 nucleotides agree with TRDD3. V was clipped by 0 bases and J by 0 bases; unmatched bases: 13. This CDR3 is 21 amino acids long. The germline V gene encodes CDR1 GEAIGNYY and CDR2 EKD. The CDR3 DNA sequence: TGTGCCTGTGACACCGTCGCTGGGGGTCAACTAGACTCCTGGGACACCCGACAGATGTTTTTC. It is translated as CACDTVAGGQLDSWDTRQMFF.